The subject of this entry is one T cell receptor (beta chain). TCRdb fed the RT-PCR reads into MiXCR, producing one record per CDR3 protein. This sample has hundreds of thousands of distinct CDR3 sequences, with 12% to 15% found just once. V lost 5 bases to trimming and J lost 4 bases, with 15 bases between them. CDR1 and CDR2 from the germline V gene are SEHNR and FQNEAQ (reference sequence). The CDR3 runs to 14 residues. The TCR was taken from a female donor in good health, serving as a healthy control. The chain couples TRBV7-9 to TRBJ2-7; D is perhaps TRBD1 (6 bases). Sequenced: memory CD4+ T cells from blood. The chain's CDR3 is CASSPTGHSYEQYF. The CDR3 region has the DNA TGTGCCAGCAGCCCCACGGGACATTCGTACGAGCAGTACTTC.